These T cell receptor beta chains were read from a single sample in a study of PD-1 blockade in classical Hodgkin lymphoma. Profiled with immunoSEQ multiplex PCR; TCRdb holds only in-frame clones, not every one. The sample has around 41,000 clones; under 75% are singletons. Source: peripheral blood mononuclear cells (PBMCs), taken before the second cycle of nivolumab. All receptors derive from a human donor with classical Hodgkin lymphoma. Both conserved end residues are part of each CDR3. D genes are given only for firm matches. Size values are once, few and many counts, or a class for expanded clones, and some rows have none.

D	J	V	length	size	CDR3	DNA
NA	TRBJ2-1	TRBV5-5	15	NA	CASSRSSASYNEQFF	TGTGCCAGCAGCCGATCTAGCGCCTCCTACAATGAGCAGTTCTTC
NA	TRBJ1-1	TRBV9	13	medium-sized	CASSVPVNTEAFF	TGTGCCAGCAGCGTTCCGGTGAACACTGAAGCTTTCTTT
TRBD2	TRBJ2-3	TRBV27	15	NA	CASSLLAGITDTQYF	TGTGCCAGCAGTTTATTAGCGGGGATCACAGATACGCAGTATTTT
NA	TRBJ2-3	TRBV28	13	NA	CASSFIGGDTQYF	TGTGCCAGCAGTTTTATTGGCGGGGATACGCAGTATTTT
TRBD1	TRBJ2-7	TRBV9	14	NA	CASSLGQGAYEQYF	TGTGCCAGCAGCCTCGGACAGGGGGCCTACGAGCAGTACTTC
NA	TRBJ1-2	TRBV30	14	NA	CAWRPGQSNYGYTF	TGTGCCTGGAGGCCCGGACAGTCGAACTATGGCTACACCTTC
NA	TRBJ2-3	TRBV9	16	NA	CASSVSSGRHTDTQYF	TGTGCCAGCAGCGTATCGTCTGGGCGTCACACAGATACGCAGTATTTT
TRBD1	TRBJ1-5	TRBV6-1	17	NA	CASSDHSGTGGNQPQHF	TGTGCCAGCAGTGATCATTCTGGGACAGGGGGGAATCAGCCCCAGCATTTT
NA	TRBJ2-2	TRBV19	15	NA	CASSMDTRDTGELFF	TGTGCCAGTAGTATGGATACTAGAGACACCGGGGAGCTGTTTTTT
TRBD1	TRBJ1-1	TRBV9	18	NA	CASSARGDRVLSGTEAFF	TGTGCCAGCAGCGCCCGAGGGGACAGGGTTTTATCGGGGACTGAAGCTTTCTTT
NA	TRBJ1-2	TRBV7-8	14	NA	CASSLAQTLYGYTF	TGTGCCAGCAGCTTAGCACAGACACTCTATGGCTACACCTTC
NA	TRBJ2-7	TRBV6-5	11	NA	CASSPRLEQYF	TGTGCCAGCAGCCCCCGTCTCGAGCAGTACTTC
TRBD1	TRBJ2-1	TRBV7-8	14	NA	CASSFRVQGSEQFF	TGTGCCAGCAGCTTCAGGGTACAGGGGAGTGAGCAGTTCTTC
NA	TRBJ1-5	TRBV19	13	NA	CASSIGRNQPQHF	TGTGCCAGTAGTATAGGTCGGAATCAGCCCCAGCATTTT
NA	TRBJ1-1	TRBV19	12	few	CASIKGDTEAFF	TGTGCCAGTATCAAGGGTGACACTGAAGCTTTCTTT
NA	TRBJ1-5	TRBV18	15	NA	CASSLTGHSNQPQHF	TGTGCCAGCTCCCTCACAGGGCATAGCAATCAGCCCCAGCATTTT
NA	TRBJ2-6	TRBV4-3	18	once	CASSPRGRDSSGANVLTF	TGCGCCAGCAGCCCCCGCGGCAGGGATAGCTCTGGGGCCAACGTCCTGACTTTC
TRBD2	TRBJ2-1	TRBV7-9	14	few	CASSLLTSGDEQFF	TGTGCCAGCAGCTTACTCACTAGCGGGGACGAGCAGTTCTTC
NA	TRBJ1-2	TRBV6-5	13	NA	CASSYSGNYGYTF	TGTGCCAGCAGTTACTCGGGAAACTATGGCTACACCTTC
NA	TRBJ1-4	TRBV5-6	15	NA	CASSLETAGNEKLFF	TGTGCCAGCAGCTTGGAGACGGCGGGTAATGAAAAACTGTTTTTT
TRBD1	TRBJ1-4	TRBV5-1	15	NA	CASSLNGDRGEKLFF	TGCGCCAGCAGCTTGAATGGGGACAGGGGTGAAAAACTGTTTTTT
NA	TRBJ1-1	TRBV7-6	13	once	CASSPGTHTEAFF	TGTGCCAGCAGCCCCGGGACTCACACTGAAGCTTTCTTT
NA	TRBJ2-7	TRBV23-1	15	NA	CASSLPHPGLHEQYF	TGCGCCAGCAGTCTACCACATCCGGGGTTGCACGAGCAGTACTTC
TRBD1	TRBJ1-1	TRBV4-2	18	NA	CASSQDGALGQGAAEAFF	TGTGCCAGCAGCCAAGATGGGGCTTTAGGGCAGGGGGCGGCTGAAGCTTTCTTT
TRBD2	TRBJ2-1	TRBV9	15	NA	CASRGERGLYNEQFF	TGTGCCAGCCGAGGGGAGCGGGGGCTATACAATGAGCAGTTCTTC
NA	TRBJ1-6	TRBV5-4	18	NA	CASSFKPGGSRFNSPLHF	TGTGCCAGCAGCTTTAAACCCGGGGGGAGTAGGTTTAATTCACCCCTCCACTTT
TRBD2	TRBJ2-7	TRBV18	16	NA	CASSSTSGGPLNEQYF	TGTGCCAGCTCATCGACTAGCGGGGGCCCCTTGAACGAGCAGTACTTC
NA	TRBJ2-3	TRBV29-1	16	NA	CSVEDRRAGKKDTQYF	TGCAGCGTTGAGGATCGGAGGGCCGGCAAAAAAGATACGCAGTATTTT
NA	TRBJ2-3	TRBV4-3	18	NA	CASSHLSGPQGGGDTQYF	TGCGCCAGCAGCCACCTAAGCGGTCCTCAGGGGGGAGGAGATACGCAGTATTTT
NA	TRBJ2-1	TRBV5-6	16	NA	CASSAQGLQRDNEQFF	TGTGCCAGCAGCGCCCAGGGACTTCAAAGGGACAATGAGCAGTTCTTC
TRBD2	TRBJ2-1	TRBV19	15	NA	CASSETSGSTYEQFF	TGTGCCAGTAGTGAGACTAGCGGGAGTACTTATGAGCAGTTCTTC
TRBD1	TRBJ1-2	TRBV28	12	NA	CAGGQGTHGYTF	TGTGCCGGAGGACAGGGGACGCATGGCTACACCTTC
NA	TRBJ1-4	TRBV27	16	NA	CASSWAFDATNEKLFF	TGTGCCAGCAGTTGGGCCTTCGATGCAACTAATGAAAAACTGTTTTTT
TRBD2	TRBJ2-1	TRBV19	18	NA	CASSRLAGAARSANEQFF	TGTGCCAGTAGTCGACTAGCGGGGGCGGCGAGATCCGCCAATGAGCAGTTCTTC
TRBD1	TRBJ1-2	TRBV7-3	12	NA	CATEQGAPGYTF	TGTGCCACCGAACAGGGGGCCCCAGGCTACACCTTC